This TCR beta chain originates from a study of control samples from healthy donors and cancer patients. Clones were sequenced by immunoSEQ multiplex PCR, and TCRdb holds only the in-frame ones, with some missing. The table includes around 63,000 clones, around 87% detected once. The germline V gene encodes CDR1 LNHDA and CDR2 SQIVND (reference sequence). CDR3 length equals 19 residues. V lost 3 bases to trimming and J lost 4 bases; unmatched junction nucleotides: 12. The chain combines TRBV19 with TRBJ2-2, with 12 bases aligning to TRBD2. This sequence was found in a woman in her fifties or sixties with head and neck cancer. The sequenced sample was PBMCs. The CDR3 sequence: CASSIMTSGGNRGTGELFF. CDR3 coding DNA: TGTGCCAGTAGTATTATGACTAGCGGGGGCAACAGGGGCACCGGGGAGCTGTTTTTT.